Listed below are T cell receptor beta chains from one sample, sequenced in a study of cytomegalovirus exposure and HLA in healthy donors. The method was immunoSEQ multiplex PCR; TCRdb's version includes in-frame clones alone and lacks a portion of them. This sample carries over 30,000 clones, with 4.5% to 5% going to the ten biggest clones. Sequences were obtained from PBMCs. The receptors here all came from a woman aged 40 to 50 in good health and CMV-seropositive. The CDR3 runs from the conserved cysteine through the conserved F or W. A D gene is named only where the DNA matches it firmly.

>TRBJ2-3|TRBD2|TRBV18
CASSPRLAGAPDTQYF
TGTGCCAGCTCACCACGACTAGCGGGAGCGCCAGATACGCAGTATTTT
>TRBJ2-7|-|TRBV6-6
CASSYFGGPQLYEQYF
TGTGCCAGCAGTTACTTCGGGGGGCCTCAACTATACGAGCAGTACTTC
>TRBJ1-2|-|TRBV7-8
CASSLEGVDYGYTF
TGTGCCAGCAGCCTAGAGGGGGTAGACTATGGCTACACCTTC
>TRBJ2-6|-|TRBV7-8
CASSRRVSGANVLTF
TGTGCCAGCAGCAGACGGGTCTCTGGGGCCAACGTCCTGACTTTC
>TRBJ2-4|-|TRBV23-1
CASSPRGGREGKNIQYF
TGCGCCAGCAGTCCGAGGGGGGGCAGGGAAGGCAAAAACATTCAGTACTTC
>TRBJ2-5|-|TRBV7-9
CASSLGVSQETQYF
TGTGCCAGCAGCTTAGGTGTATCGCAAGAGACCCAGTACTTC
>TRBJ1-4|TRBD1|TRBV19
CASSPPDRDNEKLFF
TGTGCCAGCTCACCTCCGGACAGGGATAATGAAAAACTGTTTTTT
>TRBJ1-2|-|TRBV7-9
CASSLVGRPTNYGYTF
TGTGCCAGCAGCTTAGTGGGCAGGCCTACCAACTATGGCTACACCTTC
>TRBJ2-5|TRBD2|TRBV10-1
CASSERLAGAGNQETQYF
TGCGCCAGCAGTGAGCGACTAGCGGGAGCGGGAAACCAAGAGACCCAGTACTTC
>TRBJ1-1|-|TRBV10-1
CASSQDLNTEAFF
TGCGCCAGCAGTCAGGACTTGAACACTGAAGCTTTCTTT
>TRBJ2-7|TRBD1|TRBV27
CASSWDSSYEQYF
TGTGCCAGCAGTTGGGACAGCTCCTACGAGCAGTACTTC
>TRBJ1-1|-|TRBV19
CASSFAQGISEAFF
TGTGCCAGTAGTTTTGCTCAGGGGATAAGTGAAGCTTTCTTT
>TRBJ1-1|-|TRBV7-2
CASSSRGGATEAFF
TGTGCCAGCAGCTCGCGGGGCGGGGCCACTGAAGCTTTCTTT
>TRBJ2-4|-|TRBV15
CATSRDEEGEWWAAKNIQYF
TGTGCCACCAGCAGAGATGAGGAGGGAGAGTGGTGGGCGGCCAAAAACATTCAGTACTTC
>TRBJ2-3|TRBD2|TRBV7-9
CASSLGLERDTQYF
TGTGCCAGCAGCCTAGGACTAGAACGAGATACGCAGTATTTT
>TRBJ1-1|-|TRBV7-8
CASSFGRNTEAFF
TGTGCCAGCAGCTTTGGTAGAAACACTGAAGCTTTCTTT
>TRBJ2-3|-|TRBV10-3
CAIRADTDTQYF
TGTGCCATCAGGGCGGACACAGATACGCAGTATTTT
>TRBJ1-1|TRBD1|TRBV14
CASSQRPGGTEDFF
TGTGCCAGCAGCCAAAGGCCAGGGGGTACTGAAGATTTCTTT
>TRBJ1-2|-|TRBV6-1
CASSARGSVYGYTF
TGTGCCAGCAGTGCGCGGGGCAGCGTCTATGGCTACACCTTC
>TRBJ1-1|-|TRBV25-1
CASSEGAASNTEAFF
TGTGCCAGCAGTGAAGGTGCGGCCAGCAACACTGAAGCTTTCTTT
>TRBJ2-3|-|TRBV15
CATSRDRGGESTDTQYF
TGTGCCACCAGCAGAGATAGGGGCGGGGAAAGCACAGATACGCAGTATTTT
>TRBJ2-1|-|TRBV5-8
CAGDRLRYDNEQFF
TGTGCCGGCGACAGATTACGGTACGACAATGAGCAGTTCTTC
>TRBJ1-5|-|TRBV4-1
CASSQVGGNQPQHF
TGCGCCAGCAGCCAAGTAGGGGGCAATCAGCCCCAGCATTTT
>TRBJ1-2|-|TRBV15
CASTKSPPTRGTNYGYTF
TGTGCCTCCACCAAGTCCCCCCCGACACGGGGAACTAACTATGGCTACACCTTC
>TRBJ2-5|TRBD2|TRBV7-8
CASRRAGPGETQYF
TGTGCCAGCAGAAGAGCGGGACCGGGAGAGACCCAGTACTTC
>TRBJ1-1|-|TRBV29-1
CSVEPGNTEAFF
TGCAGCGTTGAACCAGGTAACACTGAAGCTTTCTTT
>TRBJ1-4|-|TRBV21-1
CASSTPDQEGEKLFF
TGTGCCAGCAGCACCCCAGACCAGGAGGGGGAAAAACTGTTTTTT
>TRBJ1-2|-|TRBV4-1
CASSQVGKKVDGYTF
TGCGCCAGCAGCCAAGTGGGCAAAAAAGTCGATGGCTACACCTTC
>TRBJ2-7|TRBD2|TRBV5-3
CARSSNSGRGYEQYF
TGTGCCAGAAGCTCTAATAGCGGGAGAGGTTACGAGCAGTACTTC
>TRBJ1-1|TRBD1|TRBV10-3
CATRDRGLNTEAFF
TGTGCCACCCGGGACAGGGGCTTGAACACTGAAGCTTTCTTT
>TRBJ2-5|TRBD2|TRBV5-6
CASSSLREGLETQYF
TGTGCCAGCAGCTCCCTCCGGGAGGGCCTAGAGACCCAGTACTTC
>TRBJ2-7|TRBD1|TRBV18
CASSPKDRGYEQYF
TGTGCCAGCTCACCAAAGGACAGGGGCTACGAGCAGTACTTC
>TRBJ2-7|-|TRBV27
CASSSELLREQYF
TGTGCCAGCAGTTCCGAATTACTTCGGGAGCAGTACTTC
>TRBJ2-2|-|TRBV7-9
CASSLAGTTNTGELFF
TGTGCCAGCAGCTTAGCCGGTACTACGAACACCGGGGAGCTGTTTTTT
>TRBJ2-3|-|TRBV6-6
CASSYSAGRTDTQYF
TGTGCCAGCAGTTACTCGGCGGGGCGCACAGATACGCAGTATTTT
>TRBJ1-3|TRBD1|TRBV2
CASRMTGTGNTIYF
TGTGCCAGCAGGATGACAGGGACTGGAAACACCATATATTTT
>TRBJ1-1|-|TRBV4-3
CASSQEDRNTEAFF
TGCGCCAGCAGCCAAGAGGACAGGAACACTGAAGCTTTCTTT
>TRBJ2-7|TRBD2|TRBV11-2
CASPGGGGRTYEQYF
TGTGCCAGCCCCGGGGGCGGCGGGAGGACCTACGAGCAGTACTTC
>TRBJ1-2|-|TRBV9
CASSGRHVGYTF
TGTGCCAGCAGCGGCCGACACGTCGGCTACACCTTC
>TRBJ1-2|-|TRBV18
CASSPSGQGPISNYGYTF
TGTGCCAGCTCACCATCCGGCCAGGGCCCAATTTCTAACTATGGCTACACCTTC
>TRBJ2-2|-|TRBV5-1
CASSLGRAGELFF
TGCGCCAGCAGCTTGGGCCGGGCCGGGGAGCTGTTTTTT